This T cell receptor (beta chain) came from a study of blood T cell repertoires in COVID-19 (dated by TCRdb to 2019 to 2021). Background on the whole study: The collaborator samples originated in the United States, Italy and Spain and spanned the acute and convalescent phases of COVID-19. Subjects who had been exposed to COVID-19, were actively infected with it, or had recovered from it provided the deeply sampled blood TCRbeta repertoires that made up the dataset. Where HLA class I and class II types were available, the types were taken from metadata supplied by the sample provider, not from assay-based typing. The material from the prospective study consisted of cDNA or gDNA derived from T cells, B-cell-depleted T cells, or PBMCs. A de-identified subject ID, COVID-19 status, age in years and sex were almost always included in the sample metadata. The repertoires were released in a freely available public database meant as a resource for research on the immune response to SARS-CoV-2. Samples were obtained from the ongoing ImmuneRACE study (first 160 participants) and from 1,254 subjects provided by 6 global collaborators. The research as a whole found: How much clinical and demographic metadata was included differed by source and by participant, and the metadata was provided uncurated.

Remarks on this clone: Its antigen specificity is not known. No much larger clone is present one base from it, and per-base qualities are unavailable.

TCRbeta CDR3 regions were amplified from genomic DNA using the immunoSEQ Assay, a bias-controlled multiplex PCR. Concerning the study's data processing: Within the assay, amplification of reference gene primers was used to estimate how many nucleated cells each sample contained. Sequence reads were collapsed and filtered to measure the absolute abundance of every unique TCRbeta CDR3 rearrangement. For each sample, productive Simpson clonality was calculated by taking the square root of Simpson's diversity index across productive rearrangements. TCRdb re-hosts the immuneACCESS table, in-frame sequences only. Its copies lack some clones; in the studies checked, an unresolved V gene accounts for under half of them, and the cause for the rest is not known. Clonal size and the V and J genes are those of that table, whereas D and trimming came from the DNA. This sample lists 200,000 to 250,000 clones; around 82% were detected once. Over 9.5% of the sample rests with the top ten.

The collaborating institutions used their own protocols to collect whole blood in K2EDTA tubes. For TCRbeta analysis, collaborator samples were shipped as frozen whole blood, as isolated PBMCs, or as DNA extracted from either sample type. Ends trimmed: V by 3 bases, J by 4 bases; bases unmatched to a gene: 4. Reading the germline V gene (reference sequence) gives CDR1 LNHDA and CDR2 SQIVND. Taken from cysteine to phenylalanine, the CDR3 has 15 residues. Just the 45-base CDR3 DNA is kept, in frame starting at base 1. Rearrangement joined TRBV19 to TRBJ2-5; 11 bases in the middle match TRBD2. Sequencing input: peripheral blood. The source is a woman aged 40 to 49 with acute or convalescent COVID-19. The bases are TGTGCCAGTAGTATTACTAGCGGGAGCGGAGAGACCCAGTACTTC. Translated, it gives CASSITSGSGETQYF.